What follows are 11 T cell receptor beta chains derived from one specimen sequenced in a study of cytomegalovirus exposure and HLA in healthy donors. Primers: 60 Vbeta forward and 13 Jbeta reverse. Repertoires were generated with immunoSEQ multiplex PCR, while TCRdb's copy carries only in-frame clones and drops some. This table holds 200,000 or so clones, roughly 80% found once. Sequencing was carried out using PBMCs. The origin of the receptors is a man aged 40-55 years in good health and CMV-seropositive.

The chain has TRBV6-1 and TRBJ2-2; tentative D call: TRBD1 (5 bases). V was cut by 6 bases and J by 6 bases, with 14 bases left in between. Germline V gives CDR1 MNHNS, CDR2 SASEGT. The CDR3 consists of 14 residues. The CDR3 bases are TGTGCCAGCAGCCCCCTCAGGGCTCCCGGGGAGCTGTTTTTT. Translated, it gives CASSPLRAPGELFF.

The gene calls are TRBV4-3 and TRBJ2-7; TRBD1 is a possible D gene (5 bases). The CDR3 is 15 amino acids. Germline CDR1 and CDR2: LGHNA and YSLEER. V lost 0 bases and J 0 bases, leaving 9 bases between the germline ends. The CDR3 protein is CASSQDRGNSYEQYF. CDR3 in DNA: TGCGCCAGCAGCCAAGATAGGGGAAACTCCTACGAGCAGTACTTC.

Here the CDR3 DNA reads TGTGCCAGCAGCTTTCAGGGGGCAGAGACCCAGTACTTC. Its translation: CASSFQGAETQYF. The chain couples TRBV11-2 to TRBJ2-5; 8 bases fit TRBD1. The germline gives CDR1 SGHAT, CDR2 FQNNGV. The CDR3 extends over 13 amino acids. J lost 4 bases, V lost 3 bases, and 1 base had no gene match.

The chain employs TRBV4-3 and TRBJ1-1; D not resolved. CDR3 size: 15 residues. Germline V gene lookup returns CDR1 LGHNA and CDR2 YSLEER. The V and J ends lost 0 bases and 1 base respectively, with 9 bases between them. The CDR3 sequence is CASSQDPAGNTEAFF. The CDR3 DNA reads TGCGCCAGCAGCCAAGATCCCGCGGGGAACACTGAAGCTTTCTTT.

V is TRBV14 and J is TRBJ1-2; D unclear. Trimming left V 1 base short and J 5 bases short, with 5 bases between. Per the germline V gene, CDR1 is SGHDN and CDR2 is FVKESK. The CDR3 consists of 12 residues. The CDR3 is CASSQAQYGYTF. The CDR3 DNA is TGTGCCAGCAGCCAAGCCCAATATGGCTACACCTTC.

The chain employs TRBV9 and TRBJ1-4; possibly TRBD1 for D (6 bases). Per germline, CDR1 SGDLS and CDR2 YYNGEE. V lost 4 bases to trimming and J lost 6 bases, with 19 bases between them. This CDR3 region has 16 residues. The CDR3: CASSPSGGGQHEKLFF. The CDR3 region has the DNA TGTGCCAGCAGCCCATCCGGGGGGGGCCAACATGAAAAACTGTTTTTT.

The chain joins TRBV30 to TRBJ1-1, with D uncertain. With 0 bases removed from V and 8 bases from J, the gap between germline ends came to 16 bases. Germline V gives CDR1 GTSNPN, CDR2 SVGIG (reference sequence). This CDR3 region has 14 residues. The CDR3 region has the DNA TGTGCCTGGAGTGTCCAAGCGGCACGGGCCGAAGCTTTCTTT. This encodes CAWSVQAARAEAFF.

This clone was detected a few times. The V gene is TRBV5-4, the J gene TRBJ1-6; 8 bases map to TRBD1. CDR1 is SGHNT and CDR2 is YYREEE in the germline V gene (reference sequence). The CDR3 runs 15 residues. J was trimmed by 8 bases and V by 1 base; bases with no gene match: 5. Written as DNA, the CDR3 is TGTGCCAGCAGCTTGAGATTACAGGGGGATTCACCCCTCCACTTT. It is translated as CASSLRLQGDSPLHF.

This sequence joins TRBV7-2 and TRBJ2-6; D is perhaps TRBD2 (6 bases). Trimming left V 1 base short and J 0 bases short, with 10 bases between. Germline V gene lookup returns CDR1 SGHTA and CDR2 FQGNSA. The CDR3 consists of 17 residues. Here the CDR3 DNA reads TGTGCCAGCAGCTTAGTAGTCGGGGGCTCTGGGGCCAACGTCCTGACTTTC. Encoded protein: CASSLVVGGSGANVLTF.

The chain recombines TRBV7-2 with TRBJ1-6, with TRBD1 as a possible D gene (6 bases). With 5 bases removed from V and 7 bases from J, the gap between germline ends came to 18 bases. Germline V gives CDR1 SGHTA, CDR2 FQGNSA. This CDR3 region has 16 residues. The CDR3 DNA sequence: TGTGCCAGCAGCCCAGGGGCAGGGGATGTGAATTCACCCCTCCACTTT. It specifies CASSPGAGDVNSPLHF.

The chain recombines TRBV5-6 with TRBJ1-1; D gene unclear. Deletions cut 1 base from V and 3 bases from J, with 19 bases between. This CDR3 has 17 residues. Germline loops: CDR1 SGHDT, CDR2 YYEEEE. As DNA, the CDR3 is TGTGCCAGCAGCTTGCTCGCCCCCGGCGGCCCTTACACTGAAGCTTTCTTT. Its protein product is CASSLLAPGGPYTEAFF.